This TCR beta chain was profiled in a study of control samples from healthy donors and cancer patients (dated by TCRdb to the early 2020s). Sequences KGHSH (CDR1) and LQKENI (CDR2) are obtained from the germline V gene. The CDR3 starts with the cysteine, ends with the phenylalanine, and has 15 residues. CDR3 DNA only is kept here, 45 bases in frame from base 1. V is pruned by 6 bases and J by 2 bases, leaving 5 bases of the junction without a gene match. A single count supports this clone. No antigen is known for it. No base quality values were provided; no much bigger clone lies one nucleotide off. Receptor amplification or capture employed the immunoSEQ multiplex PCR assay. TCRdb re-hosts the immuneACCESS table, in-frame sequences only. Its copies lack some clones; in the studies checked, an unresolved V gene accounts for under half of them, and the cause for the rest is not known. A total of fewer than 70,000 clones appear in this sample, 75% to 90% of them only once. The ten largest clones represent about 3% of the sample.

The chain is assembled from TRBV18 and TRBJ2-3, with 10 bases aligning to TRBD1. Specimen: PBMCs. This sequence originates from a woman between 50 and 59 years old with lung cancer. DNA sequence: TGTGCCAGCTCGGCAGACAGGGGGCCCACAGATACGCAGTATTTT. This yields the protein CASSADRGPTDTQYF.